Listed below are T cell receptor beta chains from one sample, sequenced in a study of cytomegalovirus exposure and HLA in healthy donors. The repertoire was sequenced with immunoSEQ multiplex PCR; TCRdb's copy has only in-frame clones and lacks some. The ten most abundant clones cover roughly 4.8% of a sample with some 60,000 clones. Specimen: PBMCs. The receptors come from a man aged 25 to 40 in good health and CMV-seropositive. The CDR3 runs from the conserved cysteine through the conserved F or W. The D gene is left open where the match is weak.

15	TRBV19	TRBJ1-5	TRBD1	CASSKQTGGNQPQHF	TGTGCCAGTAGTAAGCAGACAGGGGGCAATCAGCCCCAGCATTTT
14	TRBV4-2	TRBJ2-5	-	CASSPQEGGETQYF	TGTGCCAGCAGCCCTCAAGAGGGGGGGGAGACCCAGTACTTC
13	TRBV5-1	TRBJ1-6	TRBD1	CASSSDRDSPLHF	TGCGCCAGCAGCTCGGACAGGGACTCACCCCTCCACTTT
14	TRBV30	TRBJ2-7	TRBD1	CAVERGGRAYEQYF	TGTGCCGTAGAGAGAGGGGGCAGAGCCTACGAGCAGTACTTC
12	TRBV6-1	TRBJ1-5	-	CASYGRDQPQHF	TGTGCCAGCTACGGCAGGGATCAGCCCCAGCATTTT
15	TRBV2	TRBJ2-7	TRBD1	CASRILGQGAYEQYF	TGTGCCAGCAGGATCCTGGGACAGGGGGCCTACGAGCAGTACTTC
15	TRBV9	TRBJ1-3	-	CASSVGTEAGNTIYF	TGTGCCAGCAGCGTAGGGACAGAGGCTGGAAACACCATATATTTT
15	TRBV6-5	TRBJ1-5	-	CASSYHGIGGQPQHF	TGTGCCAGCAGTTACCACGGAATTGGCGGTCAGCCCCAGCATTTT
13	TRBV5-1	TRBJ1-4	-	CASSIATNEKLFF	TGCGCCAGCAGCATAGCAACTAATGAAAAACTGTTTTTT
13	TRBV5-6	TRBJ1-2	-	CASSPGLNYGYTF	TGTGCCAGCAGCCCGGGTCTTAACTATGGCTACACCTTC
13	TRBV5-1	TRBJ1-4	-	CASSREGAEKLFF	TGCGCCAGCAGTCGTGAAGGGGCAGAAAAACTGTTTTTT
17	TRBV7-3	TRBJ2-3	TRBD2	CASSVRASGTSTDTQYF	TGTGCCAGCAGCGTAAGGGCTAGCGGTACTAGCACAGATACGCAGTATTTT
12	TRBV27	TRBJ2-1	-	CASRQYDNEQFF	TGTGCCAGCAGACAGTACGACAATGAGCAGTTCTTC
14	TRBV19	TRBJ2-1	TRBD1	CASSARGQGNEQFF	TGTGCCAGTAGTGCCAGGGGGCAGGGGAATGAGCAGTTCTTC
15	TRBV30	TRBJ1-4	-	CAWGGGGVGGEKLFF	TGTGCCTGGGGGGGAGGCGGGGTTGGGGGTGAAAAACTGTTTTTT
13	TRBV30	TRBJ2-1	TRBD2	CAWSVLLAEEQFF	TGTGCCTGGAGTGTACTACTAGCGGAGGAGCAGTTCTTC
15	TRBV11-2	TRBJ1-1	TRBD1	CASSAGTGVGTETFF	TGTGCCAGCAGCGCCGGGACAGGGGTTGGCACTGAAACTTTCTTT
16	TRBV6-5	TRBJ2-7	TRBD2	CASSSLTSGRGYEQYF	TGTGCCAGCAGTTCTCTGACTAGCGGGAGGGGCTACGAGCAGTACTTC
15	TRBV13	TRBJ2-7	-	CASSLDGTSDDEQYF	TGTGCCAGCAGCTTGGACGGGACATCCGACGACGAGCAGTACTTC
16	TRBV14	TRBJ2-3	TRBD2	CASSLIGAGGTDTQYF	TGTGCCAGCAGCCTCATTGGGGCCGGGGGGACAGATACGCAGTATTTT
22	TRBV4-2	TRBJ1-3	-	CASSQDSSFYTHHQSSGNTIYF	TGTGCCAGCAGCCAAGATAGCTCGTTCTACACCCATCATCAGAGCTCTGGAAACACCATATATTTT
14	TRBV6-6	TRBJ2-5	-	CASSYSSRQENQYF	TGTGCCAGCAGTTACTCGTCAAGACAAGAGAACCAGTACTTC
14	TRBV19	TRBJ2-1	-	CASTGGERVNEQFF	TGTGCCAGTACGGGCGGGGAGAGAGTGAATGAGCAGTTCTTC
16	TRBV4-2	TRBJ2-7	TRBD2	CASSQDGTSGRYEQYF	TGTGCCAGCAGCCAAGATGGGACTAGCGGGAGATACGAGCAGTACTTC
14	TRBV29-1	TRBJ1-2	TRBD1	CSVRPGQFNYGYTF	TGCAGCGTTAGACCGGGACAGTTCAACTATGGCTACACCTTC
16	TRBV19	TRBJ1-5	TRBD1	CASSGTGGRSNQPQHF	TGTGCCAGTAGCGGGACAGGGGGCAGGAGCAATCAGCCCCAGCATTTT
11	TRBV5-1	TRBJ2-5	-	CASSLQETQYF	TGCGCCAGCAGCCTCCAAGAGACCCAGTACTTC
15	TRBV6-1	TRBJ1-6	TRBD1	CASSPGTGTNSPLHF	TGTGCCAGCAGTCCCGGGACAGGGACAAATTCACCCCTCCACTTT
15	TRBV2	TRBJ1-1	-	CASSARTQWNTEAFF	TGTGCCAGCAGTGCCCGAACACAGTGGAACACTGAAGCTTTCTTT
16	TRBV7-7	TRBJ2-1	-	CASSPDRGGTDNEQFF	TGTGCTAGCAGCCCGGATCGCGGCGGGACCGACAATGAGCAGTTCTTC
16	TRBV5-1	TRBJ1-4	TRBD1	CASSLQGQGANEKLFF	TGCGCCAGCAGCTTACAAGGACAGGGGGCGAACGAAAAACTGTTTTTT
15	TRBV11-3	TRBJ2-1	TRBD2	CASSETSHSYNEQFF	TGTGCCAGCAGCGAGACTAGCCATTCCTACAATGAGCAGTTCTTC
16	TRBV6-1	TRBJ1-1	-	CASSEFAGFMNTEAFF	TGTGCCAGCAGTGAATTTGCAGGGTTCATGAACACTGAAGCTTTCTTT
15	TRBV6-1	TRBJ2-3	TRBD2	CASSDQSGGTDTQYF	TGTGCCAGCAGTGACCAGAGCGGGGGAACAGATACGCAGTATTTT
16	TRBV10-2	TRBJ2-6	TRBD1	CASTGQRLSGANVLTF	TGCGCCAGCACGGGACAGCGGCTCTCTGGGGCCAACGTCCTGACTTTC
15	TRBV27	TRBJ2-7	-	CASSRTGMGTYEQYF	TGTGCCAGCAGCCGAACCGGGATGGGGACTTACGAGCAGTACTTC
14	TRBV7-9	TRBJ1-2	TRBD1	CASSVQGAGYGYTF	TGTGCCAGCAGCGTACAGGGGGCGGGCTATGGCTACACCTTC
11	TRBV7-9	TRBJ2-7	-	CASSSRLEQYF	TGTGCCAGCAGCTCAAGACTTGAGCAGTACTTC
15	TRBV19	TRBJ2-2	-	CASQQGYANTGELFF	TGTGCCAGTCAACAGGGATACGCGAACACCGGGGAGCTGTTTTTT
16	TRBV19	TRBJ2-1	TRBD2	CASSIGAGGGYNEQFF	TGTGCCAGTAGTATCGGCGCCGGGGGGGGCTACAATGAGCAGTTCTTC
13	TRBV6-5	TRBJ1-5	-	CATKQSVNQPQHF	TGTGCCACCAAACAGAGTGTCAATCAGCCCCAGCATTTT
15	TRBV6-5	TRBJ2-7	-	CASSYSAGLKSEQYF	TGTGCCAGCAGTTACTCGGCGGGACTTAAGAGCGAGCAGTACTTC
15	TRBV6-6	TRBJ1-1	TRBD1	CASERQGAGNTEAFF	TGTGCCAGCGAGCGACAGGGGGCCGGGAACACTGAAGCTTTCTTT
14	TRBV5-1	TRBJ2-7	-	CASSRRTVAYEQYF	TGCGCCAGCAGCCGGAGGACGGTAGCCTACGAGCAGTACTTC
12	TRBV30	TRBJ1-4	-	CAWSVITGKLFF	TGTGCCTGGAGTGTGATTACAGGAAAACTGTTTTTT
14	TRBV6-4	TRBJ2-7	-	CASSPWTDDYEQYF	TGTGCCAGCAGTCCTTGGACAGATGACTACGAGCAGTACTTC
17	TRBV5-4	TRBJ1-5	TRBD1	CASSWGTGRESNQPQHF	TGTGCCAGCAGCTGGGGGACAGGGAGGGAAAGCAATCAGCCCCAGCATTTT
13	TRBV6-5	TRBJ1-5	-	CASSNRDNQPQHF	TGTGCCAGCAGTAACCGGGACAATCAGCCCCAGCATTTT
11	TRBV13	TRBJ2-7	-	CASSWAGEQYF	TGTGCCAGCAGCTGGGCAGGGGAGCAGTACTTC
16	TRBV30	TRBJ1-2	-	CAWNPKGVYLNYGYTF	TGTGCCTGGAACCCCAAAGGGGTCTACCTTAACTATGGCTACACCTTC
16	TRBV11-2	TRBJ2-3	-	CASSLVLNSLTDTQYF	TGTGCCAGCAGCTTAGTACTTAACAGTCTCACAGATACGCAGTATTTT
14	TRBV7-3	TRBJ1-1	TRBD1	CASSSGQGSLEAFF	TGTGCCAGCAGCTCGGGACAGGGTTCGCTAGAGGCTTTCTTT
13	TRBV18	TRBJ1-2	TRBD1	CASSPGQIYGYTF	TGTGCCAGCTCACCGGGACAGATCTATGGCTACACCTTC
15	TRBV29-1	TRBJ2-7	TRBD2	CSVSHQREGSYEQYF	TGCAGCGTCTCTCACCAGCGGGAGGGATCCTACGAGCAGTACTTC
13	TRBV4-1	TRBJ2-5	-	CASSLQGQETQYF	TGCGCCAGCAGCCTACAGGGCCAAGAGACCCAGTACTTC
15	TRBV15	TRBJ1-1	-	CATSRARTKNTEAFF	TGTGCCACCAGCAGAGCCCGAACAAAGAACACTGAAGCTTTCTTT